This is a list of T cell receptor beta chains from one sample in a study of shared clonotypes between healthy human individuals. Profiling relied on immunoSEQ multiplex PCR, and the TCRdb table lists in-frame clones only, not all of them. The sample records just over 2,000,000 clones, 85% to 95% being singletons. Sequencing was carried out using naive CD4+ T cells sorted from blood. The origin of the receptors is a man younger than 30 in good health. CDR3s include the opening cysteine and the closing phenylalanine or tryptophan. The D gene is left open where the match is weak. Some rows mark clone size as missing; the rest say once, few, many or name a class of expanded clone.

V gene	J gene	clone size	D gene	CDR3 DNA	CDR3 protein
TRBV29-1	TRBJ2-3	once	TRBD2	TGCAGCGTTGATTCTGACGGGGGGATCACAGATACGCAGTATTTT	CSVDSDGGITDTQYF
TRBV20-1	TRBJ1-1	-	-	TGCAGTGCTCCCGTGAATCGGCAAGCTTTCTTT	CSAPVNRQAFF
TRBV9	TRBJ1-5	-	-	TGTGCCAGCAGCCCGACGGGACACCCAAATCAGCCCCAGCATTTT	CASSPTGHPNQPQHF
TRBV7-2	TRBJ2-2	-	TRBD1	TGTGCCAGCACCTACAGGGGGCGTCCAGTCGGGGAGCTGTTTTTT	CASTYRGRPVGELFF
TRBV7-9	TRBJ2-3	-	-	TGTGCCAGCAGCTTAGCGATCGGCGGACACACAGATACGCAGTATTTT	CASSLAIGGHTDTQYF
TRBV10-1	TRBJ2-2	-	TRBD1	TGCGCCAGCAGTGAATTGACAGGGGGAACCGGGGAGCTGTTTTTT	CASSELTGGTGELFF
TRBV10-3	TRBJ2-7	-	TRBD2	TGTGCCATCAGCGTAAGCGGGGGATCAGCCTACGAGCAGTACTTC	CAISVSGGSAYEQYF
TRBV20-1	TRBJ1-1	-	-	TGCAGTGCCCAGGGACTTTCTGAAGCTTTCTTT	CSAQGLSEAFF
TRBV2	TRBJ1-5	-	-	TGTGCCAGCAGTAGGGGTAACGATCAGCCCCAGCATTTT	CASSRGNDQPQHF
TRBV6-5	TRBJ2-1	once	TRBD1	TGTGCCATCGCCCCGCAGGGGGCGCCGCACAATGAGCAGTTCTTC	CAIAPQGAPHNEQFF
TRBV10-2	TRBJ1-2	-	-	TGCGCCAGCAGTGGCCAGGCAGTTAACTATGGCTACACCTTC	CASSGQAVNYGYTF
TRBV18	TRBJ2-7	-	-	TGTGCCAGCTCACCATTAGACGGGAGCTACGAGCAGTACTTC	CASSPLDGSYEQYF
TRBV9	TRBJ1-1	-	-	TGTGCCAGCAGCGTAGGTGAGGGCAGCAACACTGAAGCTTTCTTT	CASSVGEGSNTEAFF
TRBV6-6	TRBJ1-6	-	-	TGTGCCAGCAGTTACTCTCGGCAGCAGCTTAATTCACCCCTCCACTTT	CASSYSRQQLNSPLHF
TRBV15	TRBJ2-7	-	-	TGTGCCACCAGCAGAGATCTGGCTCTCGGGCTCGAGCAGTACTTC	CATSRDLALGLEQYF